Presented here are 30 T cell receptor beta chains from one specimen sequenced in a study of T cells in Graves' hyperthyroidism and ophthalmopathy. Using RNA transcripts as the source, TCR beta CDR3 regions were amplified. In the first-round RT-PCR of the TCR CDR3, the HTBI primer set was used. TCRdb redid the calling of the multiplex PCR reads with MiXCR, one entry per CDR3 protein. The table shows 300,000 to 400,000 distinct CDR3 sequences, with 14% occurring only once. What was sequenced was blood. Receptor source: a woman aged 30 to 39 with Graves' hyperthyroidism.

This clonotype was seen repeatedly, ten times or more. Here the CDR3 DNA reads TGTGCCAGCAGTGCCCCGGGGAGCGGGAGGTACAATGAGCAGTTCTTC. The encoded protein is CASSAPGSGRYNEQFF. V usage is TRBV12-3 or TRBV12-4 and J usage is TRBJ2-1; 9 nucleotides line up with TRBD2. V gave up 5 bases and J gave up 4 bases; unmatched junction bases: 9. CDR3 length: 16 amino acids.

The table lists this clonotype with many counts. The V call is TRBV24-1, the J call TRBJ1-2; D not certain. CDR1 is KGHDR, CDR2 SFDVKD, per germline. CDR3 length: 13 residues. V was trimmed by 7 bases and J by 0 bases, leaving 8 bases between them. CDR3 amino acids: CATRGSANYGYTF. The DNA for the CDR3 is TGTGCCACCAGGGGCTCCGCTAACTATGGCTACACCTTC.

This clonotype was picked up many times. The V and J genes are TRBV6-5 and TRBJ2-3; 11 bases match TRBD2. Germline assignment: CDR1 MNHEY and CDR2 SVGAGI. The CDR3 is made up of 17 amino acids. Trimming at V came to 2 bases and at J to 3 bases, leaving 7 bases not matched to a gene. The chain's CDR3 is CASSYRTSGSTTDTQYF. The CDR3 DNA reads as TGTGCCAGCAGTTACCGAACTAGCGGGAGTACGACAGATACGCAGTATTTT.

This chain joins TRBV20-1 and TRBJ2-2, with 9 bases lining up with TRBD2. With 0 bases clipped from V and 4 bases from J, the junction kept 6 bases outside the gene matches. Germline V lookup: CDR1 DFQATT, CDR2 SNEGSKA (reference sequence). The CDR3 runs 16 residues. The DNA of the CDR3 is TGCAGTGCTAGAGATCCACGTAGCGGGGGCACCGGGGAGCTGTTTTTT. Its translation: CSARDPRSGGTGELFF.

The sample holds many counts of this clonotype. CDR3 in amino acids: CAISESGTLAYEQYF. The CDR3 DNA follows: TGTGCCATCAGTGAGTCCGGGACTCTCGCCTACGAGCAGTACTTC. The V call is TRBV10-3, the J call TRBJ2-7; tentatively, D is TRBD2 (6 bases). The CDR3 totals 15 residues. With 0 bases removed from V and 2 bases from J, the gap between germline ends came to 11 bases. Germline V gene lookup returns CDR1 ENHRY and CDR2 SYGVKD.

This rearrangement joins TRBV20-1 to TRBJ1-5, with D possibly TRBD1 on 5 matching bases. Trimming shortened V by 2 bases and J by 1 base, and 9 bases separated the two germline ends. Germline assignment: CDR1 DFQATT and CDR2 SNEGSKA (reference sequence). This CDR3 has 14 amino acids. The CDR3, as DNA: TGCAGTGCTAGACCAGGGTGGAGCAATCAGCCCCAGCATTTT. This gives the protein CSARPGWSNQPQHF.

This clonotype was counted at least ten times. V and J are TRBV28 and TRBJ1-2; no clear D gene. CDR1 and CDR2 (germline): MDHEN, SYDVKM. The CDR3 consists of 15 residues. V was cut by 7 bases and J by 4 bases, with 19 bases left in between. The CDR3 nucleotides are TGTGCCAGCATGGATCAGACTGGGAAAGTCTATGGCTACACCTTC. Protein sequence: CASMDQTGKVYGYTF.

The V call is TRBV2, the J call TRBJ1-2; D is possibly TRBD1 (5 bases). CDR3 length: 12 amino acids. Trimming left V 8 bases short and J 7 bases short, with 14 bases between. Germline V gene data show CDR1 as SNHLY and CDR2 as FYNNEI. CDR3 sequence reads: CASPSGDFGYTF. The CDR3 DNA follows: TGTGCCAGCCCCTCGGGGGATTTTGGCTACACCTTC.

This clonotype was detected ten times or more. The chain employs TRBV20-1 and TRBJ2-5; possible D gene TRBD1, 5 bases. CDR1 and CDR2 (germline): DFQATT, SNEGSKA (reference sequence). V lost 0 bases to trimming and J lost 5 bases, with 10 bases between them. The CDR3 loop spans 13 amino acids. The DNA of the CDR3 is TGCAGTGCTAGAGACCAGGGTGGCGAGACCCAGTACTTC. Translation: CSARDQGGETQYF.

The rearrangement uses TRBV27 and TRBJ1-6; D gene ambiguous. The V end lost 1 base, the J end lost 9 bases, and 13 bases lay between the germline ends. The CDR3 runs 15 residues. Germline CDR1 is MNHEY and CDR2 is SMNVEV (reference sequence). Written as DNA, the CDR3 is TGTGCCAGCAGTTTATTTTCAGACGGGAGTTCACCCCTCCACTTT. Translation gives CASSLFSDGSSPLHF.

This clonotype occurred a few times. V gene TRBV18 combines with J gene TRBJ1-2, with a possible D match to TRBD1 (6 bases). Germline CDR1 and CDR2: KGHSH and LQKENI. Trimming removed 4 bases at V and 5 bases at J, with 11 bases between. This CDR3 has 13 amino acids. The CDR3 DNA follows: TGTGCCAGCTCACTGATAGGGGGATATGGCTACACCTTC. Residues: CASSLIGGYGYTF.

This clonotype was recorded at least ten times. The chain employs TRBV11-1 and TRBJ1-1; the D is unclear. Germline assignment: CDR1 SGHAT and CDR2 FQDESV (reference sequence). CDR3 length: 15 residues. V was shortened by 0 bases and J by 0 bases, with 8 bases between the two germline ends. The CDR3 loop reads CASSLAGVVNTEAFF. As DNA, the CDR3 is TGTGCCAGCAGCTTAGCCGGGGTAGTGAACACTGAAGCTTTCTTT.

This clonotype was counted many times. The chain links TRBV6-2 or TRBV6-3 to TRBJ2-1; the match to TRBD2 covers 15 bases. CDR1 is MNHEY and CDR2 is SVGEGT in the germline V gene. The junction had 5 bases not matched to a gene; V was cut back by 7 bases and J by 1 base. This CDR3 is built from 17 residues. Here the CDR3 DNA reads TGTGCCAGCATTGGACTAGCGGGAGGGTGGTCCTACAATGAGCAGTTCTTC. Amino acid sequence: CASIGLAGGWSYNEQFF.

This clonotype has a count of ten or more. The chain links TRBV12-3 or TRBV12-4 to TRBJ2-7, with TRBD2 matching over 9 bases. This CDR3 is 17 amino acids long. Germline trimming cut 3 bases from V and 4 bases from J; bases unmatched to any gene: 13. This CDR3 is CASSFRGILAGIYEQYF. CDR3 bases: TGTGCCAGCAGTTTCCGAGGGATTCTAGCGGGGATATACGAGCAGTACTTC.

This chain joins TRBV12-3 or TRBV12-4 and TRBJ2-7, with TRBD1 matching 8 bases. The CDR3 consists of 14 residues. Losses at the gene ends were 9 bases for V and 3 bases for J; bases not matched to a gene: 10. CDR3 DNA: TGTGCCAGTCGGACAGGGTCCACCGTCTACGAGCAGTACTTC. Its translation is CASRTGSTVYEQYF.

This clonotype was counted ten times or more. The chain uses TRBV12-3 or TRBV12-4 and TRBJ2-1; D not certain. The CDR3 extends over 14 amino acids. Trimming took off 1 base at V and 7 bases at J, with 11 bases between the two ends. The CDR3 nucleotides read TGTGCCAGCAGTTTAGTGCCCGCCGCGAATGAGCAGTTCTTC. It translates to CASSLVPAANEQFF.

This clonotype was picked up many times. The chain employs TRBV7-8 and TRBJ2-3; D is unresolved. In germline, CDR1 is SGHVS, CDR2 FQNEAQ. V lost 5 bases, J lost 2 bases, and 20 bases lay in between. The CDR3 length is 17 residues. The CDR3 sequence: CASSLPLRPPPTDTQYF. In DNA form, the CDR3 reads TGTGCCAGCAGCCTCCCCCTTCGACCCCCGCCCACAGATACGCAGTATTTT.

There are a few counts of this clonotype. This chain uses TRBV6-1 with TRBJ2-3, with a possible D match to TRBD2 (5 bases). This CDR3 comprises 14 residues. Germline V CDR1 and CDR2: MNHNS, SASEGT. Between the trimmed V and J ends, which lost 3 bases and 0 bases, there was a span of 7 bases. The CDR3 region has the DNA TGTGCCAGCAGTGACACTAGAAGCACAGATACGCAGTATTTT. It specifies CASSDTRSTDTQYF.

This clonotype was seen ten or more times. The V and J genes are TRBV11-2 and TRBJ2-3; a weak D match, TRBD1 (5 bases). The V gene lost 5 bases and the J gene lost 5 bases, with 20 bases spanning the gap. The CDR3 consists of 16 residues. Germline CDR1 SGHAT, CDR2 FQNNGV. CDR3 nucleotides: TGTGCCAGCAGCCATCTCTTGTCAGGGCCATTAGATACGCAGTATTTT. It translates to CASSHLLSGPLDTQYF.

This clonotype was observed many times. The rearrangement joins TRBV19 to TRBJ1-1; possibly TRBD1 for D (6 bases). Trimming cost V 2 bases and J 3 bases, with 22 bases left between them. The CDR3 totals 18 residues. Germline V gene sequence: CDR1 LNHDA, CDR2 SQIVND (reference sequence). The CDR3 loop reads CASSIPSGTRVKDTEAFF. CDR3 nucleotides: TGTGCCAGTAGTATACCCTCCGGGACACGAGTGAAGGACACTGAAGCTTTCTTT.

V usage is TRBV28 and J usage is TRBJ1-1, with D uncertain. CDR1 MDHEN and CDR2 SYDVKM come from the germline V gene. The V end lost 3 bases, the J end lost 2 bases, and 10 bases lay between the germline ends. The CDR3 extends over 14 amino acids. The CDR3 bases are TGTGCCAGCAGTTTCCCAGCTATTAACACTGAAGCTTTCTTT. The encoded protein is CASSFPAINTEAFF. The full variable domain, with the rest looked up from reference TRBV28 and TRBJ1-1, is DVKVTQSSRYLVKRTGEKVFLECVQDMDHENMFWYRQDPGLGLRLIYFSYDVKMKEKGDIPEGYSVSREKKERFSLILESASTNQTSMYLCASSFPAINTEAFFGQGTRLTVV.

The chain is built from TRBV28 and TRBJ1-2, with 7 bases matching TRBD1. The CDR3 covers 12 residues. The junction had 0 bases not matched to a gene; V was cut back by 8 bases and J by 0 bases. Germline V gene data show CDR1 as MDHEN and CDR2 as SYDVKM. The CDR3 reads CASGTANYGYTF. The DNA for the CDR3 is TGTGCCAGCGGGACAGCTAACTATGGCTACACCTTC.

Concerning this clonotype: At one end, the junction sequence differs from germline, possibly due to a read error. The genes are TRBV27 and TRBJ2-5; tentatively, D is TRBD2 (7 bases). Germline-derived CDR1 and CDR2 are MNHEY and SMNVEV (reference sequence). CDR3 length: 15 amino acids. CDR3 sequence (DNA): TGTGCCAGCGGTTTCGGGGGGCGGATTCAAGAGACCCAGTACTTC. Translating it yields CASGFGGRIQETQYF.

This clonotype came up many times. The rearrangement uses TRBV10-3 and TRBJ2-7, with 7 bases aligning to TRBD2. V dropped 2 bases and J dropped 4; count of bases not matched to a gene: 11. The CDR3 spans 16 residues. From germline, CDR1 is ENHRY and CDR2 SYGVKD. The CDR3 DNA sequence: TGTGCCATCAGTGAGACAGTTGGACTAGATAGGTACGAGCAGTACTTC. This codes for CAISETVGLDRYEQYF.

In this sample, this clonotype turned up many times. The V gene is TRBV13, the J gene TRBJ2-3, with D perhaps matching TRBD1 or TRBD2 (5 bases each). Trimming pared 8 bases from V and 3 bases from J, leaving 15 bases between. Germline V lookup: CDR1 PRHDT, CDR2 FYEKMQ (reference sequence). The CDR3 totals 14 residues. The CDR3 DNA sequence: TGTGCCAGCCGCTCGGTGTGGGGGACAGATACGCAGTATTTT. It is translated as CASRSVWGTDTQYF.

This clonotype has a handful of counts. The J gene is TRBJ2-2, the V gene TRBV4-3; tentatively, D is TRBD1 or TRBD2 (6 bases each). Germline values: CDR1 LGHNA, CDR2 YSLEER. V was shortened by 1 base and J by 0 bases, with 12 bases between the two germline ends. This CDR3 contains 17 residues. The CDR3 is CASSQVERGANTGELFF. The CDR3 nucleotides are TGCGCCAGCAGCCAAGTTGAGAGGGGGGCGAACACCGGGGAGCTGTTTTTT.

The chain joins TRBV10-3 to TRBJ1-2, with D unclear. The ends were cut back, 2 bases at V and 4 bases at J, with 8 bases in the middle. CDR1 is ENHRY and CDR2 is SYGVKD in the germline V gene. The CDR3 extends over 13 amino acids. CDR3 sequence reads: CAISERQPYGYTF. CDR3 sequence (DNA): TGTGCCATCAGTGAGCGGCAGCCCTATGGCTACACCTTC.

There are a few counts of this clonotype. V gene TRBV20-1 combines with J gene TRBJ2-6, with 9 positions matching TRBD1. V shed 4 bases and J 4 bases; nucleotides not matched to a gene: 5. Germline lookup yields CDR1 DFQATT and CDR2 SNEGSKA (reference sequence). The CDR3 runs 15 residues. CDR3 in DNA: TGCAGTGCTAAACAGGGGGCGCGGGGGGCCAACGTCCTGACTTTC. This encodes CSAKQGARGANVLTF.

This clonotype has a handful of counts. The J gene is TRBJ2-2, the V gene TRBV3-1; D gene uncertain. V was clipped by 0 bases and J by 1 base, with 6 bases between them. The CDR3 runs to 15 residues. Germline V gene data show CDR1 as LGHDT and CDR2 as YNNKEL (reference sequence). CDR3 DNA: TGTGCCAGCAGCCAAGATATACAGAACACCGGGGAGCTGTTTTTT. Its translation: CASSQDIQNTGELFF.

The J gene is TRBJ2-3, the V gene TRBV10-3; TRBD2 agrees at 10 bases. V dropped 8 bases and J dropped 1; count of bases not matched to a gene: 3. Germline V gene data show CDR1 as ENHRY and CDR2 as SYGVKD. The CDR3 is made up of 14 amino acids. CDR3 DNA: TGTGCCATCCTAGCGGGAGTGGGCACAGATACGCAGTATTTT. Residues: CAILAGVGTDTQYF.